This TCR beta chain was captured in a study of a mutant IDH1 vaccine in newly diagnosed glioma. Of note for this clone: Its cognate antigen is unknown.

Whole-study results and caveats: Vaccine-induced responses were seen in approximately 93% of patients, spanning several MHC alleles.

Repertoires were generated with immunoSEQ multiplex PCR, while TCRdb's copy carries only in-frame clones and drops some. Of about 64,000 clones listed, about 74% are singletons. Described time point: week 35, safety follow-up. Doses of 300 ug of mutant IDH1 20-mer peptide were given with topical imiquimod. This TCR was sampled from a man in his fifties or sixties with glioma. The starting material was PBMCs, obtained from a glioma patient whose treatment included an IDH1 peptide vaccine.

The CDR3 here is CASSQEISIELFF. Here the CDR3 DNA reads TGCGCCAGCAGCCAAGAAATCTCTATCGAACTGTTTTTT. The rearrangement joins TRBV4-3 to TRBJ1-4; D remains ambiguous. Germline V gene data show CDR1 as LGHNA and CDR2 as YSLEER. The V end lost 0 bases, the J end lost 12 bases, and 11 bases lay between the germline ends. The CDR3 spans 13 residues.